Sequencing of this T cell receptor beta chain was carried out in a study of shared clonotypes between healthy human individuals (dated by TCRdb to 2020 to 2021). Background on the whole study: The cohort comprised two women and a few men aged 18 to 49 years. Per donor, three plates each were used for CD4 naive and CD4 memory, two for CD8 naive, and one for CD8 memory. To estimate repertoire size and how much clonotype sharing occurs between individuals, the study deeply sequenced the blood TCR repertoires of about five healthy adults. Libraries were prepared and TCR repertoires were sequenced by different laboratories using diverse techniques, in order to increase sequencing depth and limit assay-specific biases. Each donor's leukapheresis produced roughly between about 0.8 and 10 billion PBMCs.

Notes on this clone: What this receptor recognizes is not known. Base qualities are missing; no much larger clone stands one base away.

Ends trimmed: V by 0 bases, J by 7 bases; bases unmatched to a gene: 7. The CDR3, from cysteine to phenylalanine, totals 16 residues. The retained sequence is limited to the CDR3, 48 bases, with the frame set at the first base. From a lookup of the germline V gene, CDR1 and CDR2 are SGHTA and FQGNSA. The donors were healthy, HIV-negative adults who had no recently reported acute infections or vaccinations. Every donor was a Caucasian adult residing in Nashville, Tennessee, USA. Magnetic negative selection was used to enrich CD4+ T cells, after which naive cells were positively selected on CD45RA and the negative fraction became the memory subset. After blood collection by leukapheresis, PBMCs were isolated using Ficoll-Histopaque density gradient centrifugation and then cryopreserved in the vapor phase of liquid nitrogen. Purity and quantity of every magnetically sorted T cell population were checked by analytical flow cytometry. Each sorted fraction had its genomic DNA isolated and then quantified by UV absorbance on a Nanodrop 2000c.

General study outcomes and caveats: The small number of donors limited the genetic and exposure-history diversity represented. Sampling was limited to blood, and TCR repertoires in tissue likely differ from TCR repertoires in blood. Based on pairwise subsampling, the degree of clonotype sharing among donors was expected to be affected by sequencing depth. Even with the large sequencing depth, rarefaction of the sorted-subset datasets indicated that sequencing was incomplete. When four donors were compared, the shared fraction of clonotypes was 5% to 6.5% for naive CD4, about 4% for naive CD8, 2.3% for memory CD4, and around 0.37% for memory CD8. Naive subsets generally had larger estimated clonotype richness than memory subsets did. Compared with non-shared clonotypes, the clonotypes found in all four sorted-subset donors had higher generation probabilities.

TCR CDR3 regions were amplified from genomic DNA by multiplex PCR using the deep immunoSEQ assay. Extracted genomic DNA from each cell subset was distributed evenly across all wells of several immunoSEQ 96-well plates, and each plate was treated as a replicate. For sorted subsets, roughly 200 ng of genomic DNA, equivalent to roughly 30,000 T cell genomes, went into each replicate PCR. Purified libraries were measured with a Qubit 3.0 fluorometer, size-checked on a Bioanalyzer 2100, and measured again with the KAPA Library Quantification kit. Every immunoSEQ 96-well plate was sequenced on a separate single-read 150-cycle Illumina NextSeq 550 flow cell. Processing in the source paper ran as follows. The immunoSEQ output contained only junctional sequences without quality scores, so filtering could not match that applied to full-length reads. To assign V/J genes and CDR3, sequences were annotated against IMGT germline references using PyIR, a Python wrapper for IgBLAST v1.9. Any read was removed if the V/J assignment was weak (E-value above 1e-6), the CDR3 was missing, or the read contained stop codons, out-of-frame junctions, or ambiguous translated residues. V3J clonotypes were defined as sequences sharing the same inferred V gene, J gene, and CDR3 amino acid sequence. The percentage overlap between two repertoires was calculated by dividing the number of shared unique clonotypes by the size of the smaller repertoire. Three approaches were used to assess repertoire richness: RTK rarefaction, the Chao1 estimator, and Recon v2.1 estimates of unobserved clonotypes. For all TCRbeta clonotypes obtained by the gDNA method from several donors, generation probabilities were computed with OLGA. TCRdb holds this immuneACCESS table with in-frame rearrangements only. Some clones are missing; in checked studies, unresolved V genes explain under half, and the rest has no known cause. V, J and clone size reflect that table, while D and trimming were determined from the DNA. This sample is represented by 1,500,000 or so clones; 98% of them were singletons. 0.3% to 0.45% of the sample is held by the ten biggest clonotypes.

This receptor was obtained from a man aged 25 to 40 in good health. The receptor chain draws on TRBV7-2 and TRBJ2-7, and 12 bases in between align with TRBD2. The sequenced material came from naive CD4+ T cells sorted from blood. The cell subset or site label for this specimen denotes: CD45RA+ positively selected. The CDR3 here reads CASSLAGTSGPREQYF. The nucleotides are TGTGCCAGCAGCTTAGCTGGGACTAGCGGGCCGAGGGAGCAGTACTTC.